One sample yielded the 20 T cell receptor beta chains listed below, sequenced in a study of monozygotic twins with cystic fibrosis (dated by TCRdb to 2020 to 2022). Preparation of the library involved the immunoSEQ multiplex PCR assay. Drawn from immuneACCESS, this table holds only the in-frame rearrangements with V and J called that TCRdb kept. Clones are partly lost; checked studies trace under half to an unresolved V gene and leave the rest unexplained. The sample table lists around 34,000 clones, roughly nine tenths of them with a count of one. Together, the top ten hold roughly 1% of the sample. Source material: blood. The receptors stem from a girl aged 2 to 9 with cystic fibrosis.

The count of this clone is one. The genes are TRBV5-5 and TRBJ1-2; 7 positions match TRBD1. Germline V gives CDR1 SGHKS, CDR2 YYEKEE (reference sequence). After removal of 4 bases from V and 8 bases from J, the junction contained 17 bases not matched to a gene. This CDR3 spans 16 amino acids. The CDR3 here is CASSLEQGRGLGGYTF. For the CDR3, the DNA is TGTGCCAGCAGCCTGGAACAGGGAAGGGGGCTGGGAGGCTACACCTTC.

CDR3 coding DNA: TGTGCCAGCAGCGACAGGGCCCACGAGCAGTACTTC. It codes for CASSDRAHEQYF. The chain employs TRBV13 and TRBJ2-7, with 7 bases lining up with TRBD1. Germline lookup yields CDR1 PRHDT and CDR2 FYEKMQ (reference sequence). The CDR3 contains 12 residues. The trim removed 5 bases at V and 5 bases at J, leaving 3 bases unmatched.

The CDR3 DNA is TGTGCCAGCAGCCGTCCCTCTTATGTCAGCTACACCTTC. Translating gives CASSRPSYVSYTF. The chain recombines TRBV6-6 with TRBJ1-2, with unresolved D. The V and J ends lost 6 bases and 9 bases respectively, with 17 bases between them. This CDR3 has 13 residues. Germline V gene data show CDR1 as MNHNY and CDR2 as SVGAGI (reference sequence).

The rearrangement uses TRBV28 and TRBJ2-3, with 12 nucleotides matching TRBD2. CDR1 and CDR2 from the germline V gene are MDHEN and SYDVKM. The CDR3 sequence is 21 residues long. With V trimmed by 5 bases and J by 1 base, 19 bases remained unmatched. CDR3 in amino acids: CASSKIMEIGASGRGTDTQYF. The DNA of the CDR3 is TGTGCCAGCAGTAAAATTATGGAAATTGGGGCTAGCGGGAGGGGCACAGATACGCAGTATTTT.

This chain links TRBV19 with TRBJ1-5; no definite D call. CDR3 length equals 13 residues. Trimming took 7 bases from V and 2 from J, leaving 9 bases between them. Germline CDR1 LNHDA, CDR2 SQIVND (reference sequence). CDR3: CASMGLGNQPQHF. The DNA of the CDR3 is TGTGCCAGTATGGGGTTGGGCAATCAGCCCCAGCATTTT.

This chain links TRBV19 with TRBJ1-4; no firm D call. Germline V gene sequence: CDR1 LNHDA, CDR2 SQIVND (reference sequence). The CDR3 spans 16 residues. The V gene lost 0 bases and the J gene lost 3 bases, with 11 bases spanning the gap. The CDR3 coding sequence is TGTGCCAGTAGTATAGAGGCTAGCACTGCTAATGAAAAACTGTTTTTT. Its protein is CASSIEASTANEKLFF. The full variable domain, completed using reference TRBV19 and TRBJ1-4, is DGGITQSPKYLFRKEGQNVTLSCEQNLNHDAMYWYRQDPGQGLRLIYYSQIVNDFQKGDIAEGYSVSREKKESFPLTVTSAQKNPTAFYLCASSIEASTANEKLFFGSGTQLSVL.

The V call is TRBV5-5, the J call TRBJ2-3; D is uncertain. Between the trimmed V and J ends, which lost 0 bases and 1 base, there was a span of 9 bases. In germline, CDR1 is SGHKS, CDR2 YYEKEE (reference sequence). The length of the CDR3 is 15 residues. CDR3 DNA sequence: TGTGCCAGCAGCTTGGAGACCCTACGCACAGATACGCAGTATTTT. Its translation is CASSLETLRTDTQYF.

The chain combines TRBV19 with TRBJ1-6; 10 bases agree with TRBD1. Germline V CDR1 and CDR2: LNHDA, SQIVND (reference sequence). The CDR3 runs 15 residues. J gave up 8 bases and V 3 bases, and 4 bases lay outside the gene matches. Written as DNA, the CDR3 is TGTGCCAGTAGTATCGACAGGGGGCTCGATTCACCCCTCCACTTT. It yields the protein CASSIDRGLDSPLHF.

This chain uses TRBV4-1 with TRBJ2-5; D not certain. CDR1 is MGHRA and CDR2 is YSYEKL in the germline V gene. This CDR3 spans 14 amino acids. Trimming took 4 bases from V and 2 from J, leaving 11 bases between them. The CDR3 protein is CASSLSTGQETQYF. The CDR3 DNA is TGCGCCAGCAGCCTAAGTACGGGTCAAGAGACCCAGTACTTC.

The chain couples TRBV5-1 to TRBJ2-3; D perhaps matches TRBD2 (6 bases). The ends were cut back, 0 bases at V and 6 bases at J, with 17 bases in the middle. Looked up from germline, CDR1 is SGHRS and CDR2 is YFSETQ. There are 16 residues in the CDR3. The CDR3 sequence: CASSLGIAVTPDTQYF. In nucleotides, the CDR3 is TGCGCCAGCAGCTTGGGTATAGCGGTTACCCCCGATACGCAGTATTTT.

This chain joins TRBV30 and TRBJ1-1; unclear D gene. Germline CDR1 is GTSNPN and CDR2 is SVGIG (reference sequence). The V and J ends lost 7 bases and 9 bases respectively, with 18 bases between them. This CDR3 comprises 12 residues. CDR3 amino acids: CASPGIFWKAFF. CDR3 coding DNA: TGTGCCTCCCCAGGAATCTTTTGGAAAGCTTTCTTT.

This clone is a singleton in its sample. V usage is TRBV9 and J usage is TRBJ2-1; a weak D match, TRBD1 (6 bases). Trimming stripped 1 base from V and 0 bases from J, with 11 bases between. The CDR3 consists of 16 residues. Per the germline V gene, CDR1 is SGDLS and CDR2 is YYNGEE. The CDR3 protein is CASSVRTESSYNEQFF. The CDR3 DNA is TGTGCCAGCAGCGTAAGGACAGAGAGCTCCTACAATGAGCAGTTCTTC.

V and J are TRBV15 and TRBJ2-2, with D unresolved. The CDR3 covers 13 residues. The V gene's germline CDR1 is LNHNV and CDR2 YYDKDF (reference sequence). Trimming removed 0 bases at V and 5 bases at J, with 4 bases between. The CDR3 coding sequence is TGTGCCACCAGCAGAGATCTGACCGGGGAGCTGTTTTTT. It is translated as CATSRDLTGELFF.

V is TRBV7-9 and J is TRBJ2-5; 10 bases line up with TRBD2. With 0 bases clipped from V and 2 bases from J, the junction kept 0 bases outside the gene matches. The CDR3 loop spans 15 amino acids. The germline V gene encodes CDR1 SEHNR and CDR2 FQNEAQ (reference sequence). CDR3 loop: CASSLASGGQETQYF. CDR3 nucleotide sequence: TGTGCCAGCAGCTTAGCTAGCGGGGGGCAAGAGACCCAGTACTTC.

In nucleotides, the CDR3 is TGTGCCAGCAGCCCATCCCTATTGGGTACTGAAGCTTTCTTT. It is translated as CASSPSLLGTEAFF. The genes are TRBV9 and TRBJ1-1; D remains unclear. The germline CDR1 and CDR2 sequences are SGDLS and YYNGEE. V dropped 4 bases and J dropped 5 bases, with 15 bases sitting between them. The CDR3 is 14 residues long. The whole variable domain, remainder taken from reference TRBV9 and TRBJ1-1, is DSGVTQTPKHLITATGQRVTLRCSPRSGDLSVYWYQQSLDQGLQFLIQYYNGEERAKGNILERFSAQQFPDLHSELNLSSLELGDSALYFCASSPSLLGTEAFFGQGTRLTVV.

V is TRBV13 and J is TRBJ1-1, with TRBD1 matching over 9 bases. Germline CDR1 is PRHDT and CDR2 is FYEKMQ (reference sequence). Trimming took 5 bases from V and 10 from J; bases not matched to a gene: 5. The CDR3 spans 12 residues. This CDR3 is CASSPGQGVAFF. CDR3 bases: TGTGCCAGCAGCCCGGGACAGGGCGTAGCTTTCTTT.

The genes are TRBV7-9 and TRBJ2-3; tentative D call: TRBD2 (6 bases). The V gene lost 0 bases and the J gene lost 4 bases, with 11 bases spanning the gap. The germline CDR1 and CDR2 sequences are SEHNR and FQNEAQ (reference sequence). There are 15 residues in the CDR3. The CDR3 sequence: CASSLAFGSPDTQYF. The CDR3 region has the DNA TGTGCCAGCAGCTTAGCGTTCGGGAGTCCAGATACGCAGTATTTT.

The CDR3 loop is CASSLAGNEFQETQYF. The CDR3 region has the DNA TGTGCCAGCAGCTTAGCAGGAAACGAGTTCCAAGAGACCCAGTACTTC. The rearrangement joins TRBV7-2 to TRBJ2-5; D not certain. The germline V and J ends were trimmed by 0 bases and 1 base, with 12 bases remaining between them. The CDR3 contains 16 residues. Germline assignment: CDR1 SGHTA and CDR2 FQGNSA.

The rearrangement joins TRBV5-5 to TRBJ1-2, with D possibly matching TRBD1 (5 bases). Trimming removed 0 bases from V and 8 bases from J, with 14 bases in between. CDR1 is SGHKS, CDR2 YYEKEE, per germline (reference sequence). This CDR3 spans 14 amino acids. The chain's CDR3 is CASSLGRTSGGYTF. DNA of the CDR3: TGTGCCAGCAGCTTGGGACGGACGTCAGGGGGCTACACCTTC.

This clone is a singleton in its sample. The chain is built from TRBV20-1 and TRBJ2-1, with TRBD2 as a possible D gene (5 bases). The CDR3 spans 11 residues. Per the germline V gene, CDR1 is DFQATT and CDR2 is SNEGSKA (reference sequence). Trimming took off 3 bases at V and 7 bases at J, with 7 bases between the two ends. The CDR3 region has the DNA TGCAGTGCTAGTTCGGGGAATGAGCAGTTCTTC. It is translated as CSASSGNEQFF.